This TCR beta chain was retrieved from a study of low-dose radiotherapy and immunotherapy resistance in tumors. Looking at the study overall: Ipilimumab 1 mg/kg every six weeks, together with nivolumab 240 mg every two weeks, was given intravenously to patients.

The authors ran approximately 20 PCR cycles to amplify TCRs with a constant-region primer and V-primer adapter. Using its own MiXCR run on the reads, TCRdb lists one record per CDR3 protein. The sample lists roughly 46,000 distinct CDR3 sequences, 10% to 15% occurring once. Many counts were recorded for this clonotype. The CDR3 is 13 amino acids. Germline V gene sequence: CDR1 LGHDT, CDR2 YNNKEL (reference sequence). V lost 2 bases and J lost 0, with 2 bases in between. The time point: before trial treatment. Donors were given nivolumab, ipilimumab, aspirin, low-dose cyclophosphamide and low-dose radiotherapy.

J is TRBJ1-5 and V is TRBV3-1, with D unresolved. The material was PBMCs, obtained before treatment. The TCR originated in a female donor with ovarian cancer. CDR3 in amino acids: CASSQYSNQPQHF. In DNA form, the CDR3 reads TGTGCCAGCAGCCAATATAGCAATCAGCCCCAGCATTTT.